The 7 T cell receptor beta chains listed next were all sequenced from one sample in a study of shared clonotypes between healthy human individuals. This table comes from immunoSEQ multiplex PCR, and its TCRdb copy is limited to in-frame clones, with some not included. The sample shows roughly 520,000 clones, 90% to 96% of them seen only once. The sequencing input was naive CD4+ T cells sorted from blood. The subset was: CD45RA+ positively selected. The receptors shown here come from a woman aged 25-40 years in good health.

The V gene is TRBV9, the J gene TRBJ2-1; tentatively, D is TRBD2 (5 bases). Trimming pared 0 bases from V and 5 bases from J, leaving 15 bases between. The CDR3 has 16 residues. In germline, CDR1 is SGDLS, CDR2 YYNGEE. In DNA, the CDR3 is TGTGCCAGCAGCGTAGCTATGGGTAGCGTAGACAATGAGCAGTTCTTC. Residues: CASSVAMGSVDNEQFF.

As regards this clone: The sample contains more than one DNA sequence encoding this CDR3. V gene TRBV20-1 combines with J gene TRBJ2-7, with D perhaps TRBD1 or TRBD2 (5 bases each). Germline CDR1 is DFQATT and CDR2 is SNEGSKA (reference sequence). Trimming cost V 6 bases and J 3 bases, with 9 bases left between them. The CDR3 runs 11 residues. The chain's CDR3 is CSAPGHYEQYF. In nucleotides, the CDR3 is TGCAGTGCCCCGGGGCACTACGAGCAGTACTTC.

The chain couples TRBV4-1 to TRBJ2-7; D remains unclear. The germline V gene has CDR1 MGHRA and CDR2 YSYEKL. The CDR3 contains 13 residues. V was cut by 0 bases and J by 3 bases, with 6 bases left in between. The DNA for the CDR3 is TGCGCCAGCAGCCAAGAGGAAGTCTACGAGCAGTACTTC. As protein: CASSQEEVYEQYF.

In DNA, the CDR3 is TGCGCCAGCAGTGAGTCCTGGTCGAAAGGCGGCCACGAGCAGTACTTC. This encodes CASSESWSKGGHEQYF. This chain uses TRBV10-2 with TRBJ2-7; D remains unclear. CDR1 WSHSY and CDR2 SAAADI come from the germline V gene. Deletions cut 0 bases from V and 5 bases from J, with 17 bases between. This CDR3 is built from 16 residues.

CDR3 in amino acids: CASSFSGNNEQFF. The CDR3 DNA reads TGCGCCAGCAGTTTTTCGGGTAACAATGAGCAGTTCTTC. The V and J genes are TRBV5-1 and TRBJ2-1, with unresolved D. The germline V gene has CDR1 SGHRS and CDR2 YFSETQ. Trimming pared 5 bases from V and 5 bases from J, leaving 11 bases between. This CDR3 has 13 residues.

V and J are TRBV27 and TRBJ2-7; TRBD2 agrees at 10 bases. This CDR3 comprises 15 residues. Trimming cost V 3 bases and J 1 base; bases outside gene matches: 3. Germline V gene lookup returns CDR1 MNHEY and CDR2 SMNVEV (reference sequence). The CDR3 region has the DNA TGTGCCAGCAGTTTCACTAGCGGGGCTTCCTACGAGCAGTACTTC. It codes for CASSFTSGASYEQYF.

V gene TRBV27 combines with J gene TRBJ1-4; D gene unclear. V shed 2 bases and J shed 0 bases, with 13 bases lying between them. Germline lookup yields CDR1 MNHEY and CDR2 SMNVEV (reference sequence). The length of the CDR3 is 17 residues. DNA of the CDR3: TGTGCCAGCAGTTTAAGAGGGTTGGGGACAACTAATGAAAAACTGTTTTTT. Protein sequence: CASSLRGLGTTNEKLFF.